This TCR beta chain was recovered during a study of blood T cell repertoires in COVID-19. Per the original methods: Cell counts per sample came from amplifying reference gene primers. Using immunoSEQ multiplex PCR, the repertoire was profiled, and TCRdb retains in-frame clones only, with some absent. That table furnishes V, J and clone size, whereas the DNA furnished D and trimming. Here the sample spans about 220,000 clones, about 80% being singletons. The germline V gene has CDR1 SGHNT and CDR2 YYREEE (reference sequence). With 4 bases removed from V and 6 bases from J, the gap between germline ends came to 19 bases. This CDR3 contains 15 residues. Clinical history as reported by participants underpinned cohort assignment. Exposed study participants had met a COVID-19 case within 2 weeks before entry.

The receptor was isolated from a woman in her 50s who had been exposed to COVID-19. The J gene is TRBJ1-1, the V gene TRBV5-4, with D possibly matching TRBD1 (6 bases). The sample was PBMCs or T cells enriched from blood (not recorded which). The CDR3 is CASSLGRGTVAEAFF. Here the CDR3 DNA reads TGTGCCAGCAGCCTTGGGAGGGGGACGGTCGCTGAAGCTTTCTTT.